This TCR beta chain derives from a study of cytomegalovirus exposure and HLA in healthy donors. Both 60 Vbeta primers and 13 Jbeta primers went into the PCR. The protocol was immunoSEQ multiplex PCR, while the TCRdb copy is restricted to in-frame clones and leaves out a portion. The sample lists under 200,000 clones; roughly 80% were seen once. V was clipped by 1 base and J by 6 bases, with 19 bases between them. Germline CDR1 and CDR2: LGHNA and YNFKEQ. CDR3 length equals 16 residues. To note about this clone: Its antigen is still unknown.

Study-wide points: An analysis that was carried out later associated 15,000 to 20,000 TCR beta sequences with HLA alleles at 0.05 false discovery rate. Reportedly, a later analysis found an Asian-associated ancestry cluster had fewer N-insertions than the roughly 700-donor mean. Prior analysis indicated that the majority of TCR beta V segments exhibited productivity approximately 87% or approximately 30% of the time.

The gene calls are TRBV4-2 and TRBJ2-7; the D gene is possibly TRBD2 (5 bases). Sequencing was done on a sample of PBMCs. The receptor was derived from a woman under 30 in good health and CMV-seronegative. The CDR3 bases are TGTGCCAGCAGCCAAGCCCTCGGCGGGTCGCGCGGCGAGCAGTACTTC. This gives the protein CASSQALGGSRGEQYF.